These 5 T cell receptor beta chains were all obtained from the same sample, sequenced in a study of OX40 agonist ivuxolimab in advanced cancers. Using immunoSEQ multiplex PCR, the repertoire was profiled, and TCRdb retains in-frame clones only, with some absent. The table has 60,000 to 100,000 clones, about 80% seen once. Specimen: CD4+ or CD8+ T cells sorted from blood, collected in a trial of the OX40 agonist ivuxolimab. These receptors were obtained from an adult with an advanced solid tumor such as melanoma, head and neck, liver or kidney cancer.

V and J are TRBV28 and TRBJ1-2; D is perhaps TRBD1 (6 bases). The CDR3 loop spans 14 amino acids. CDR1 MDHEN and CDR2 SYDVKM come from the germline V gene. The V gene lost 3 bases and the J gene lost 5 bases, with 13 bases spanning the gap. This CDR3 is CASSLGAQGYGYTF. The CDR3 nucleotides read TGTGCCAGCAGTTTGGGGGCTCAGGGTTATGGCTACACCTTC.

The rearrangement uses TRBV28 and TRBJ1-3; D may be TRBD1 (5 bases). This CDR3 spans 15 amino acids. The ends were cut back, 3 bases at V and 7 bases at J, with 16 bases in the middle. Germline loops: CDR1 MDHEN, CDR2 SYDVKM. CDR3 sequence: CASSFPPSRANTIYF. In DNA form, the CDR3 reads TGTGCCAGCAGTTTCCCCCCCAGCAGGGCTAACACCATATATTTT.

This clone has only a few counts. The chain is built from TRBV19 and TRBJ2-7, with D tentatively TRBD1 or TRBD2 (5 bases each). The CDR3 extends over 12 amino acids. Germline V CDR1 and CDR2: LNHDA, SQIVND (reference sequence). V was trimmed by 9 bases and J by 1 base, leaving 10 bases between them. CDR3 region: CASGTGSYEQYF. The CDR3 nucleotides are TGTGCCAGCGGGACGGGTTCCTACGAGCAGTACTTC.

This rearrangement joins TRBV28 to TRBJ1-2; 8 bases align to TRBD1. The germline V gene has CDR1 MDHEN and CDR2 SYDVKM. This CDR3 is built from 15 residues. Unmatched junction bases numbered 8, after V lost 4 bases and J lost 4 bases. CDR3 residues: CASSSGQGLRYGYTF. DNA of the CDR3: TGTGCCAGCAGTTCTGGACAGGGCCTTCGCTATGGCTACACCTTC.

The chain joins TRBV2 to TRBJ1-6; D possibly corresponds to TRBD1 (5 bases). The CDR3 runs 15 residues. Trimming took off 8 bases at V and 6 bases at J, with 17 bases between the two ends. Per germline, CDR1 SNHLY and CDR2 FYNNEI. The chain's CDR3 is CASLAGPTTNSPLHF. CDR3 nucleotides: TGTGCCAGCCTGGCGGGGCCAACTACTAATTCACCCCTCCACTTT.